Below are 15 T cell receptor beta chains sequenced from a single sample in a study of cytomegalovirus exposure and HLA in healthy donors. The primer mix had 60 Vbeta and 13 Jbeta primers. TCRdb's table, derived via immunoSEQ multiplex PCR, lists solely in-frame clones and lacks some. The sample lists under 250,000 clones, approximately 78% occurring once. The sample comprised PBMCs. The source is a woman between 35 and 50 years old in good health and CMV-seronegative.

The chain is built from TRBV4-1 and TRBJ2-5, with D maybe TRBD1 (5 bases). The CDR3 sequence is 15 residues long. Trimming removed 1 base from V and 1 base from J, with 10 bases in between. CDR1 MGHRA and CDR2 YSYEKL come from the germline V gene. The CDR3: CASSQVPGFQETQYF. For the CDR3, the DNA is TGCGCCAGCAGCCAAGTCCCAGGGTTCCAAGAGACCCAGTACTTC.

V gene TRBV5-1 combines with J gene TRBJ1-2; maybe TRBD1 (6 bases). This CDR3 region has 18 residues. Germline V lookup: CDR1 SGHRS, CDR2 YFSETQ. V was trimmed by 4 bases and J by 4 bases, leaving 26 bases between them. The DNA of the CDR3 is TGCGCCAGCAGCCTCACCCCCGGGACACTCACAACAACCTATGGCTACACCTTC. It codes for CASSLTPGTLTTTYGYTF.

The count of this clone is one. Here the CDR3 DNA reads TGTGCCAGCATTTCCCACTACGAGCAGTACTTC. Protein product: CASISHYEQYF. The chain combines TRBV6-1 with TRBJ2-7; D not certain. Between the trimmed V and J ends, which lost 7 bases and 3 bases, there was a span of 7 bases. From germline, CDR1 is MNHNS and CDR2 SASEGT. This CDR3 has 11 amino acids.

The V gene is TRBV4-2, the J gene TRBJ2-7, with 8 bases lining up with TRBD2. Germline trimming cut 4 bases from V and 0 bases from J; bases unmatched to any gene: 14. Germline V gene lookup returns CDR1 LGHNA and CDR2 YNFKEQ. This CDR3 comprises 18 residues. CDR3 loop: CASSPLRGGKGISYEQYF. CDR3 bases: TGTGCCAGCAGCCCCCTCCGGGGGGGGAAGGGGATCTCCTACGAGCAGTACTTC.

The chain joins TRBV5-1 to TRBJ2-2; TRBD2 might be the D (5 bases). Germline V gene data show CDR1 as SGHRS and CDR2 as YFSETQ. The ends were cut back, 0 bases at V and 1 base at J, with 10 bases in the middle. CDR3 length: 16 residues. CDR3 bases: TGCGCCAGCAGCTTGGCCTCGGGGTTGAACACCGGGGAGCTGTTTTTT. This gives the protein CASSLASGLNTGELFF.

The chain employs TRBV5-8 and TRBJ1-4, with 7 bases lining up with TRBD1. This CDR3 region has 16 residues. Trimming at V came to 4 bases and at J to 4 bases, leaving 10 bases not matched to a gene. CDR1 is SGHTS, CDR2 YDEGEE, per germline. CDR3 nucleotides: TGTGCCAGCAGCCAAATGAGGGGGCACGGTAATGAAAAACTGTTTTTT. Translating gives CASSQMRGHGNEKLFF.

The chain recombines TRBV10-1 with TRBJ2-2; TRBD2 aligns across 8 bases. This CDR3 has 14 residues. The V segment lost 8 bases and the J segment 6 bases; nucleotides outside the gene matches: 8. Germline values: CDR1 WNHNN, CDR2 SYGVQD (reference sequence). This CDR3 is CASGSGSSPGELFF. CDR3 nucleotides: TGCGCCAGCGGGAGCGGGAGTTCGCCCGGGGAGCTGTTTTTT.

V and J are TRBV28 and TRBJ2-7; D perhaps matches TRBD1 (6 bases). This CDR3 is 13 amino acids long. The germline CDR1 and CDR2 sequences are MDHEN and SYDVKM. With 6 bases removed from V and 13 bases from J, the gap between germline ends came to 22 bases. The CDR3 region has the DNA TGTGCCAGCAGCTTAGACCAGGGGACGGGGAGCTACTTC. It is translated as CASSLDQGTGSYF.

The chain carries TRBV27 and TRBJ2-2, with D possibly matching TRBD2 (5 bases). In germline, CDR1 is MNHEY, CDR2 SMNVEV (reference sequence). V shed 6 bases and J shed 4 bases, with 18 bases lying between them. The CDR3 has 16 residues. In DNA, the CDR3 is TGTGCCAGCAGCTCCCGGCGGGTTCAGGTCACCGGGGAGCTGTTTTTT. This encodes CASSSRRVQVTGELFF.

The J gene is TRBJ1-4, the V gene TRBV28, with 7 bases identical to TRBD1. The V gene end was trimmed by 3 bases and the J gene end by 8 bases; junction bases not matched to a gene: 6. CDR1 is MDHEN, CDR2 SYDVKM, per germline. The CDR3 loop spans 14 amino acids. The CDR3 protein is CASSFWQGGEKLFF. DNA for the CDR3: TGTGCCAGCAGTTTCTGGCAGGGGGGAGAAAAACTGTTTTTT.

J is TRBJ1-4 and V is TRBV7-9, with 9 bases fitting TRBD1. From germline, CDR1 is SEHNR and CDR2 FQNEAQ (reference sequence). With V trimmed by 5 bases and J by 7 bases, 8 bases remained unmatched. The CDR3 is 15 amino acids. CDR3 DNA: TGTGCCAGCAGCAGCTCCGGGACAGGGTTTGAAAAACTGTTTTTT. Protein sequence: CASSSSGTGFEKLFF.

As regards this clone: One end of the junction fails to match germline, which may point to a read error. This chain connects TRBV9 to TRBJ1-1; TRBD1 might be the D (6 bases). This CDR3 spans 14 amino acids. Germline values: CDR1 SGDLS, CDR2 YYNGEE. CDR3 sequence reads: CASSWTTGDTAAFF. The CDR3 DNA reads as TGTGCCAGCAGCTGGACGACAGGAGACACTGCAGCTTTCTTT. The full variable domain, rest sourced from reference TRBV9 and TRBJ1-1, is DSGVTQTPKHLITATGQRVTLRCSPRSGDLSVYWYQQSLDQGLQFLIQYYNGEERAKGNILERFSAQQFPDLHSELNLSSLELGDSALYFCASSWTTGDTAAFFGQGTRLTVV.

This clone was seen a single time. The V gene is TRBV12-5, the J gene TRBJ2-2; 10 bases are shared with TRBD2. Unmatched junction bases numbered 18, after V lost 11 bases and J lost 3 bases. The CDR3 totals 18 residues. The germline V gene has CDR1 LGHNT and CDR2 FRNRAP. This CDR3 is CAGPREEREGQYTGELFF. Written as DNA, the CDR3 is TGTGCTGGCCCTCGTGAAGAGCGGGAGGGCCAGTACACCGGGGAGCTGTTTTTT. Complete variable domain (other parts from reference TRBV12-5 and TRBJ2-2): DARVTQTPRHKVTEMGQEVTMRCQPILGHNTVFWYRQTMMQGLELLAYFRNRAPLDDSGMPKDRFSAEMPDATLATLKIQPSEPRDSAVYFCAGPREEREGQYTGELFFGEGSRLTVL.

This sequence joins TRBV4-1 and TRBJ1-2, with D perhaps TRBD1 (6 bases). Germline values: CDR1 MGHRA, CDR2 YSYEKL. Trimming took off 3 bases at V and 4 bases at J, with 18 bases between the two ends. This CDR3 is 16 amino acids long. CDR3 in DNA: TGCGCCAGCAGCCAGGGAACAGGGTCTGGTACCTATGGCTACACCTTC. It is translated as CASSQGTGSGTYGYTF.

CDR3 in DNA: TGTGCCAGCAGTCCAACCACAGGGGATGTTTATCAGCCCCAGCATTTT. Amino acids: CASSPTTGDVYQPQHF. The chain carries TRBV28 and TRBJ1-5, with 7 bases aligning to TRBD1. Germline V CDR1 and CDR2: MDHEN, SYDVKM. V lost 5 bases and J lost 5; bases outside the gene matches: 12. This CDR3 spans 16 amino acids.